Shown below are 9 T cell receptor beta chains from a single sample sequenced in a study of regulatory T cells in long-lasting Graves disease. Both iRepertoire HTBI primers and Arm-PCR of CDR3 regions were used to build the TCR beta libraries. One entry per CDR3 protein results from TCRdb running MiXCR on the multiplex PCR reads. In the table there are 400,000 to 500,000 distinct CDR3 sequences, roughly 17% of which are singletons. Time point here: newly diagnosed GD, antithyroid drugs for less than 3 months. Scientists built the TCR library using RNA that was extracted from PBMCs. The same data also went into a second study, on T cells in Graves' hyperthyroidism and ophthalmopathy.

Sequencing was performed on peripheral blood mononuclear cells (PBMCs), taken at new diagnosis, from a patient treated with antithyroid drugs. The source of these receptors is a woman under 30 with Graves disease.

The rearrangement links TRBV12-3 or TRBV12-4 to TRBJ2-1; D may be TRBD2 (5 bases). The V and J ends lost 1 base and 5 bases respectively, with 15 bases between them. CDR3 length equals 16 residues. The CDR3 DNA sequence: TGTGCCAGCAGTTTAGTACGGGGTTTTCAGCACAATGAGCAGTTCTTC. The encoded protein is CASSLVRGFQHNEQFF.

There are many counts of this clonotype. The chain uses TRBV5-5 and TRBJ1-2; 10 bases align to TRBD1. The CDR3 is 15 amino acids. J lost 8 bases, V lost 4 bases, and 11 bases had no gene match. CDR1 and CDR2 (germline): SGHKS, YYEKEE (reference sequence). In DNA, the CDR3 is TGTGCCAGCAGCGGTTGGGACAGGGGAAAGGAAGGCTACACCTTC. Translation gives CASSGWDRGKEGYTF.

This chain connects TRBV29-1 to TRBJ1-5; TRBD1 matches at 11 bases. Germline-derived CDR1 and CDR2 are SQVTM and ANQGSEA. Trimming removed 6 bases from V and 4 bases from J; junction bases left unmatched: 5. CDR3 length equals 14 residues. As DNA, the CDR3 is TGCAGCGTCTCGGGACAGGGGGGGAATCAGCCCCAGCATTTT. Its translation is CSVSGQGGNQPQHF.

The chain carries TRBV12-3 or TRBV12-4 and TRBJ2-6; 7 bases map to TRBD2. There are 19 residues in the CDR3. The trim removed 1 base at V and 2 bases at J, leaving 11 bases unmatched. CDR3 sequence (DNA): TGTGCCAGCAGTTTAGGGACCGGGGGGAGACCCACTGGGGCCAACGTCCTGACTTTC. Translated, it gives CASSLGTGGRPTGANVLTF.

This clonotype was seen only a few times. The chain links TRBV6-6 to TRBJ1-6; D unresolved. Germline V gene data show CDR1 as MNHNY and CDR2 as SVGAGI (reference sequence). This CDR3 is 14 amino acids long. V lost 0 bases to trimming and J lost 5 bases, with 5 bases between them. The CDR3 reads CASSYSTDNSPLHF. The CDR3 nucleotides are TGTGCCAGCAGTTACTCGACGGATAATTCACCCCTCCACTTT.

This clonotype was observed at least ten times. The chain has TRBV29-1 and TRBJ2-5; D tentatively fits TRBD1 or TRBD2 (6 bases each). The CDR3 extends over 12 amino acids. The germline CDR1 and CDR2 sequences are SQVTM and ANQGSEA. V was pared by 7 bases and J by 4 bases, with 13 bases between. This CDR3 is CSAEGDLETQYF. DNA of the CDR3: TGCAGCGCCGAGGGGGACTTAGAGACCCAGTACTTC.

V gene TRBV6-1 combines with J gene TRBJ2-7; D unclear. The CDR3 is made up of 13 amino acids. Germline V gives CDR1 MNHNS, CDR2 SASEGT. Trimming left V 11 bases short and J 2 bases short, with 16 bases between. The CDR3 sequence: CAVSVAVTYEQYF. Here the CDR3 DNA reads TGTGCCGTCAGTGTGGCGGTGACCTACGAGCAGTACTTC.

This clonotype has ten or more counts. The chain links TRBV2 to TRBJ1-1, with D maybe TRBD1 (6 bases). Trimming shortened V by 5 bases and J by 0 bases, and 13 bases separated the two germline ends. This CDR3 spans 15 amino acids. Looked up from germline, CDR1 is SNHLY and CDR2 is FYNNEI. CDR3 region: CASSLDSPMNTEAFF. In DNA form, the CDR3 reads TGTGCCAGCAGTTTGGACAGTCCGATGAACACTGAAGCTTTCTTT.

The sample holds many counts of this clonotype. This rearrangement joins TRBV20-1 to TRBJ1-1; tentatively, D is TRBD1 (5 bases). Trimming took 2 bases from V and 1 from J, leaving 17 bases between them. CDR1 and CDR2 (germline): DFQATT, SNEGSKA (reference sequence). CDR3 length equals 16 residues. The CDR3 sequence: CSARQLGGWKNTEAFF. Here the CDR3 DNA reads TGCAGTGCTAGACAATTGGGGGGGTGGAAGAACACTGAAGCTTTCTTT.